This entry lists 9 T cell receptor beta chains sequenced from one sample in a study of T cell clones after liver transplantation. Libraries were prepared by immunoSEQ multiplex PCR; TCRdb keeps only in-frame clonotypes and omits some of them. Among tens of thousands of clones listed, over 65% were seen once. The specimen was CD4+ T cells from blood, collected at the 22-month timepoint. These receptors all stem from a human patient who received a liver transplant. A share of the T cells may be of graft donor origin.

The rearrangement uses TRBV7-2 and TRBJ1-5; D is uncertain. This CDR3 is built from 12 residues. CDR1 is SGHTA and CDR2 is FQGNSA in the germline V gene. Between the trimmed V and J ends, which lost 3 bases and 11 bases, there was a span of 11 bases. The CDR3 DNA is TGTGCCAGCAGCTTCACCTTCTCGGCCCAGCATTTT. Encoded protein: CASSFTFSAQHF.

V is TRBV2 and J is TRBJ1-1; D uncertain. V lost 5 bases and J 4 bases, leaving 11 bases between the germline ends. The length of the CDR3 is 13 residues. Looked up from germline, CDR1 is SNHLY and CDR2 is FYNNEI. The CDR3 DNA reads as TGTGCCAGCAGTCGGAGGGAGGGCACTGAAGCTTTCTTT. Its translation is CASSRREGTEAFF.

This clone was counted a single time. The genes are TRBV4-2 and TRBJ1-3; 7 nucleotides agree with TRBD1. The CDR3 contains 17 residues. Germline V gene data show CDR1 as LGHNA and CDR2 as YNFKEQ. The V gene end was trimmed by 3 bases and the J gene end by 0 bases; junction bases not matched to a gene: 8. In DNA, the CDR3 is TGTGCCAGCAGCCATGATTTGGGACAGCTCTCTGGAAACACCATATATTTT. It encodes CASSHDLGQLSGNTIYF.

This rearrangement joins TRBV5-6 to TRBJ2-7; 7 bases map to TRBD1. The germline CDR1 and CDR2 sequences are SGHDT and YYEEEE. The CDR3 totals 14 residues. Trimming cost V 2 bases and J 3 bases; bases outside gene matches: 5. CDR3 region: CASSFSDRNYEQYF. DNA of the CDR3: TGTGCCAGCAGCTTCTCGGACAGGAACTACGAGCAGTACTTC.

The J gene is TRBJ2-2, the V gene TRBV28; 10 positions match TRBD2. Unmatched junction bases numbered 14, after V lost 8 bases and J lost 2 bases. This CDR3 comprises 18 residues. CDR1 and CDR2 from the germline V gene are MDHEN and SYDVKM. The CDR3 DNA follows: TGTGCCAGCCCCACCCTACCGGGACTAGCGACAAACACCGGGGAGCTGTTTTTT. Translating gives CASPTLPGLATNTGELFF.

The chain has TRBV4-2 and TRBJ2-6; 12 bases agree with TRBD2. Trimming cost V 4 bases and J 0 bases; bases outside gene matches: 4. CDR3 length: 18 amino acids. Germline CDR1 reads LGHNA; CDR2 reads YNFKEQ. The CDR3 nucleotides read TGTGCCAGCAGCCGAGAGACTAGCGGGGGCTCTGGGGCCAACGTCCTGACTTTC. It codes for CASSRETSGGSGANVLTF.

This chain's CDR3 is CATSRDSTPGELFF. The CDR3 nucleotides are TGTGCCACCAGCAGAGATTCTACCCCCGGGGAGCTGTTTTTT. The chain combines TRBV15 with TRBJ2-2, with no clear D. Trimming removed 0 bases from V and 6 bases from J, with 8 bases in between. This CDR3 has 14 residues. Germline CDR1 reads LNHNV; CDR2 reads YYDKDF (reference sequence).

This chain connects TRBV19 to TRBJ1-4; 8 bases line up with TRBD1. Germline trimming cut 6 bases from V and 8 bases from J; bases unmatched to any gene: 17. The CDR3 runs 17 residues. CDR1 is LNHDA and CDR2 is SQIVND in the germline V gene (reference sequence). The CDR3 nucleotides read TGTGCCAGTAGGTATAGAGGTAGCAGGGGGCGCCGGGAAAAACTGTTTTTT. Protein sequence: CASRYRGSRGRREKLFF.

CDR3 sequence (DNA): TGTGCCAGCAGCTTACGACCCCTGGCAGGGACGGGATATGGCTACACCTTC. It is translated as CASSLRPLAGTGYGYTF. This rearrangement joins TRBV7-2 to TRBJ1-2, with D possibly TRBD1 on 5 matching bases. The CDR3 length is 17 residues. V was pared by 2 bases and J by 5 bases, with 21 bases between. Germline V gene lookup returns CDR1 SGHTA and CDR2 FQGNSA.